A selection of T cell receptor beta chains follows, all from one sample in a study of cytomegalovirus exposure and HLA in healthy donors. The data were produced by immunoSEQ multiplex PCR, yet TCRdb's version contains in-frame clones alone and is incomplete. The top ten hold just over 8.5% of the sample, which has over 100,000 clones, around 64% seen once. The sample consisted of PBMCs. Every receptor here comes from a man aged 25-40 years in good health and CMV-seropositive. Each CDR3 is given with its conserved first and last residue. Fields, in order: V gene, J gene, clone size, D gene, CDR3 DNA, CDR3 protein. A D gene is named only where the DNA matches it firmly. Size is stated for part of the rows, as once, few or many counts, or as a class when the clone is expanded.

TRBV5-1	TRBJ2-1	few	TRBD2	TGCGCCAGCAGCTCCTCAGGAAATTTCGGGACTAGCGGTAAAGATGAGCAGTTCTTC	CASSSSGNFGTSGKDEQFF
TRBV27	TRBJ1-5	-	-	TGTGCCAGCAGTCCGACCGCGGCCCCTAGCAATCAGCCCCAGCATTTT	CASSPTAAPSNQPQHF
TRBV7-2	TRBJ1-2	-	-	TGTGCCAGCAGCTTAAGGTGGGGGGGCTATGGCTACACCTTC	CASSLRWGGYGYTF
TRBV5-1	TRBJ2-5	-	-	TGCGCCAGCAGCTTGGGTAGCGGACGATATCAGGAGACCCAGTACTTC	CASSLGSGRYQETQYF
TRBV29-1	TRBJ2-1	-	TRBD1	TGCAGCGTTTACCCGGGACAGGGTAACGATGAGCAGTTCTTC	CSVYPGQGNDEQFF
TRBV30	TRBJ2-3	-	TRBD1	TGTGCCTCAAGCCCCTCAGTCACAGGGGGCATTGGTACGCAGTATTTT	CASSPSVTGGIGTQYF
TRBV28	TRBJ2-5	-	TRBD2	TGTGCCAGCAGTCCCATGAGCGGGAGGGCCGGCGGAGAGACCCAGTACTTC	CASSPMSGRAGGETQYF
TRBV6-6	TRBJ1-1	few	-	TGTGCCAGCAGTTACGAACTCGCGAACACTGAAGCTTTCTTT	CASSYELANTEAFF
TRBV5-1	TRBJ1-2	-	-	TGCGCCAGCAGCTCCAGGCCTTCCGGGGATGGCTATGGCTACACCTTC	CASSSRPSGDGYGYTF
TRBV4-1	TRBJ2-3	-	-	TGCGTCAGCAGCCAAGGGGCCACAGATACGCAGTATTTT	CVSSQGATDTQYF
TRBV6-6	TRBJ1-2	-	-	TGTGCCAGCACCAGGGACATATTACACTATGGCTACACCTTC	CASTRDILHYGYTF
TRBV30	TRBJ1-1	-	TRBD1	TGTGCCTGGGGCATCAGGGGGGTGAACACTGAAGCTTTCTTT	CAWGIRGVNTEAFF
TRBV5-1	TRBJ2-7	-	TRBD1	TGCGCCAGCAGCCCCGGTAGTGTGCACAGGGGCGACGAGCAGTACTTC	CASSPGSVHRGDEQYF
TRBV7-2	TRBJ1-2	-	TRBD1	TGTGCCAGCAGCTTATTTGGCAGGGGGTTTGGCTACACCTTC	CASSLFGRGFGYTF
TRBV5-1	TRBJ1-6	few	-	TGCGCCAGCAGCTTGGACAGGCCATATAATTCACCCCTCCACTTT	CASSLDRPYNSPLHF
TRBV28	TRBJ1-1	-	TRBD1	TGTGCCAGCAGGGACTCGACAGGGGGCGTGAACACTGAAGCTTTCTTT	CASRDSTGGVNTEAFF
TRBV9	TRBJ2-2	once	-	TGTGCCAGCGGAGCTCCGGGGGACAGGAACACCGGGGAGCTGTTTTTT	CASGAPGDRNTGELFF